The rows below give T cell receptor beta chains drawn from one sample of a study of blood T cell repertoires in COVID-19. Generated by immunoSEQ multiplex PCR, the TCRdb table keeps only in-frame clones and is missing some. The sample lists more than 60,000 clones; 70% to 90% were seen once. The specimen was peripheral blood. The receptor set was obtained from an elderly woman with active or convalescent COVID-19. Each CDR3 is given with its conserved first and last residue. D genes are given only for firm matches. Rows give clone size only sometimes, using once, few, many, or a class for an expanded clone.

D: .; V: TRBV28; J: TRBJ1-2; size: .; CDR3: CASRGGGSYGYTF; DNA: TGTGCCAGCCGGGGGGGTGGGAGCTATGGCTACACCTTC
D: .; V: TRBV19; J: TRBJ2-7; size: few; CDR3: CASSIGSEQYF; DNA: TGTGCCAGTAGTATCGGGTCCGAGCAGTACTTC
D: TRBD2; V: TRBV3-1/TRBV3-2; J: TRBJ2-3; size: .; CDR3: CASSQLSSGGPHTQYF; DNA: TGTGCCAGCAGCCAGCTATCTAGCGGGGGCCCTCATACGCAGTATTTT
D: TRBD2; V: TRBV7-2; J: TRBJ2-3; size: .; CDR3: CASTSQRGGLDTQYF; DNA: TGTGCCAGCACCTCTCAGCGGGGGGGCCTGGATACGCAGTATTTT
D: .; V: TRBV6-6; J: TRBJ1-6; size: .; CDR3: CASSTGYSPLHF; DNA: TGTGCCAGCAGCACAGGATATTCACCCCTCCACTTT
D: TRBD1; V: TRBV11-2; J: TRBJ1-6; size: .; CDR3: CASSRPRDRGNSPLHF; DNA: TGTGCCAGCAGTCGGCCCCGGGACAGGGGAAATTCACCCCTCCACTTT
D: .; V: TRBV6-2/TRBV6-3; J: TRBJ1-5; size: .; CDR3: CASSPRGDQPQHF; DNA: TGTGCCAGCAGCCCCCGAGGAGATCAGCCCCAGCATTTT
D: TRBD1; V: TRBV19; J: TRBJ1-5; size: .; CDR3: CASSGRQGINQPQHF; DNA: TGTGCCAGTAGTGGCCGACAGGGTATCAATCAGCCCCAGCATTTT
D: .; V: TRBV4-1; J: TRBJ2-7; size: .; CDR3: CASSRLELPGYEQYF; DNA: TGCGCCAGCAGCCGCCTCGAGCTCCCCGGCTACGAGCAGTACTTC
D: .; V: TRBV24-1; J: TRBJ1-4; size: .; CDR3: CATSVGADEKLFF; DNA: TGTGCCACCAGTGTGGGGGCCGATGAAAAACTGTTTTTT
D: .; V: TRBV19; J: TRBJ2-3; size: .; CDR3: CASSLDRTDTQYF; DNA: TGTGCCAGTAGCCTAGACAGAACAGATACGCAGTATTTT
D: .; V: TRBV27; J: TRBJ2-1; size: .; CDR3: CARRQDREKGNEQFF; DNA: TGTGCCAGAAGACAAGATAGGGAGAAGGGAAATGAGCAGTTCTTC
D: TRBD2; V: TRBV7-2; J: TRBJ2-7; size: .; CDR3: CASSFGLAGNEQYF; DNA: TGTGCCAGCAGCTTCGGACTAGCGGGCAACGAGCAGTACTTC
D: TRBD1; V: TRBV6-2/TRBV6-3; J: TRBJ2-6; size: .; CDR3: CASSSQQGALGANVLTF; DNA: TGTGCCAGCAGTTCCCAGCAGGGGGCGCTTGGGGCCAACGTCCTGACTTTC
D: .; V: TRBV5-1; J: TRBJ1-2; size: .; CDR3: CASSALTGQANYGYTF; DNA: TGCGCCAGCAGCGCTTTAACGGGACAAGCTAACTATGGCTACACCTTC